This TCR beta chain was profiled in a study of cytomegalovirus exposure and HLA in healthy donors. Findings and limits, study-wide: Listed as cytomegalovirus-associated were over 150 TCR beta chains.

PCR employed 60 Vbeta and 13 Jbeta primers. The assay was immunoSEQ multiplex PCR, and TCRdb's table has in-frame clones only and misses some. The sample lists about 160,000 clones, approximately 84% occurring once. Healthy bone marrow donors formed the donor group. With respect to this clone: As yet, its antigen is unknown.

After removal of 8 bases from V and 7 bases from J, the junction contained 9 bases not matched to a gene. The CDR3 totals 13 residues. Germline values: CDR1 LNHDA, CDR2 SQIVND (reference sequence). The sequence was obtained from a man aged 30-40 years in good health and CMV-seronegative. V gene TRBV19 combines with J gene TRBJ1-2; 8 positions agree with TRBD1. Sequenced material: PBMCs. CDR3 DNA sequence: TGTGCCAGTTCAGGACAGGGCCATGTTGGCTACACCTTC. This sequence encodes CASSGQGHVGYTF.